This TCR beta chain was recorded in a study of T cells in Graves' hyperthyroidism and ophthalmopathy. This clonotype has a count of ten or more. The length of the CDR3 is 21 residues. Looked up from germline, CDR1 is MDHEN and CDR2 is SYDVKM. V lost 5 bases to trimming and J lost 1 base; unmatched junction nucleotides: 23. TCR beta CDR3 regions were amplified from RNA. During a first-round RT-PCR of the TCR CDR3, the HTBI primer set was used. TCRdb recomputed calls from the multiplex PCR reads with MiXCR, one row per CDR3 protein. The repertoire holds approximately 410,000 distinct CDR3 sequences, with roughly 15% as singletons.

The clonotype originates from a woman between 18 and 29 years old with Graves' hyperthyroidism. J is TRBJ2-4 and V is TRBV28; 7 bases are shared with TRBD1. Sequencing was carried out using blood. The CDR3: CASSPRSRQGTSFGAKNIQYF. The CDR3, as DNA: TGTGCCAGCAGTCCTCGTTCTAGACAGGGAACCAGCTTCGGGGCCAAAAACATTCAGTACTTC.